This T cell receptor (beta chain) stems from a study of blood T cell repertoires in COVID-19. The wider study: Nucleic acid was either cDNA or gDNA, and it came from T cells, B-cell-depleted T cells, or PBMCs.

Assay: immunoSEQ multiplex PCR; the TCRdb copy retains only in-frame clones and omits some. This table has tens of thousands of clones, around 84% appearing once. Trimming took 0 bases from V and 2 from J, leaving 11 bases between them. Germline CDR1 reads MNHEY; CDR2 reads SMNVEV (reference sequence). The CDR3 contains 15 residues. Only a few counts were recorded for this clone. The chain combines TRBV27 with TRBJ2-7; D gene uncertain. The clonotype was recovered from a woman aged 45-59 years with acute or convalescent COVID-19. The sequenced material came from peripheral blood. This CDR3 reads CASSLSPDITYEQYF. CDR3 bases: TGTGCCAGCAGTTTATCGCCAGACATCACCTACGAGCAGTACTTC.